The subject of this entry is one T cell receptor (beta chain). The antigen remains undetermined. V lost 3 bases to trimming and J lost 6 bases, with 6 bases between them. Germline lookup yields CDR1 MDHEN and CDR2 SYDVKM. This CDR3 has 12 residues. Clones were sequenced by immunoSEQ multiplex PCR, and TCRdb holds only the in-frame ones, with some missing. The sample shows around 30,000 clones, more than 60% of them seen only once. This record comes from a study of PD-1 blockade in classical Hodgkin lymphoma. Overall study findings and caveats: TCR diversity in CD4+, not CD8+, cells rose significantly by C4D1.

Each and every patient relapsed after autologous stem cell transplantation, and patients got differing brentuximab vedotin exposure. The receptor's source is a human donor with classical Hodgkin lymphoma. The sample consisted of peripheral blood mononuclear cells (PBMCs), taken before the second cycle of nivolumab. This chain uses TRBV28 with TRBJ2-1, with no clear D. The CDR3 loop reads CASSFRRNEQFF. As DNA, the CDR3 is TGTGCCAGCAGTTTCAGACGCAATGAGCAGTTCTTC.